This is a list of T cell receptor beta chains from one sample in a study of blood T cell repertoires in COVID-19. The repertoire was sequenced with immunoSEQ multiplex PCR; TCRdb's copy has only in-frame clones and lacks some. The sample includes around 190,000 clones, 88% of them seen just once. Sequenced sample: peripheral blood. The receptors were gathered from a human donor in a cohort sampled during active COVID-19. The CDR3 runs from the conserved cysteine through the conserved F or W. Each record gives: V gene, clone size, D gene, J gene, CDR3 protein, CDR3 DNA. The D gene is left open where the match is weak. Clone size is stated in some rows and not others, as once, few, many or a class when expanded.

>TRBV3-1/TRBV3-2|NA|NA|TRBJ2-6
CASSRGNSGANVLTF
TGTGCCAGCAGTCGAGGGAACTCTGGGGCCAACGTCCTGACTTTC
>TRBV6-5|NA|NA|TRBJ1-1
CASSYGGGTEAFF
TGTGCCAGCAGTTACGGGGGGGGGACTGAAGCTTTCTTT
>TRBV5-1|NA|NA|TRBJ1-6
CASSLAGRGAPLHF
TGCGCCAGCAGCTTGGCCGGAAGGGGCGCACCCCTCCACTTT
>TRBV9|once|TRBD1|TRBJ2-7
CASSVGDWWGQGYEQYF
TGTGCCAGCAGCGTAGGAGATTGGTGGGGACAGGGCTACGAGCAGTACTTC
>TRBV9|NA|TRBD2|TRBJ2-3
CASSVGTSGSGATQYF
TGTGCCAGCAGCGTAGGCACTAGCGGGAGTGGGGCTACGCAGTATTTT
>TRBV7-9|NA|NA|TRBJ1-4
CASSSTRGGEKLFF
TGTGCCAGCAGTTCAACGCGAGGCGGGGAAAAACTGTTTTTT
>TRBV18|NA|TRBD1|TRBJ1-1
CASSPTGQIEAFF
TGTGCCAGCTCACCAACGGGACAGATAGAAGCTTTCTTT
>TRBV18|NA|NA|TRBJ1-1
CASSPLQGDLTEAFF
TGTGCCAGCTCACCGTTACAGGGTGATCTCACTGAAGCTTTCTTT
>TRBV5-1|NA|NA|TRBJ2-7
CASSLGQALYSYEQYF
TGCGCCAGCAGCTTGGGACAGGCCCTATATTCCTACGAGCAGTACTTC
>TRBV5-1|NA|TRBD1|TRBJ2-7
CASSLGDRGYEQYF
TGCGCCAGCAGCCTGGGTGACAGGGGATACGAGCAGTACTTC
>TRBV6-2/TRBV6-3|NA|TRBD2|TRBJ2-2
CASSYESGRAGTGELFF
TGTGCCAGCAGTTACGAAAGCGGGAGGGCCGGGACCGGGGAGCTGTTTTTT
>TRBV27|NA|NA|TRBJ2-1
CASSLFFERDLNEQFF
TGTGCCAGCAGTTTATTCTTCGAGAGAGATCTGAATGAGCAGTTCTTC
>TRBV3-1/TRBV3-2|NA|TRBD2|TRBJ2-1
CASSHGLAGGANEQFF
TGTGCCAGCAGCCACGGACTAGCGGGAGGCGCCAATGAGCAGTTCTTC
>TRBV30|NA|TRBD2|TRBJ2-7
CASGLASREQYF
TGTGCCTCTGGACTAGCGAGTAGAGAGCAGTACTTC
>TRBV3-1/TRBV3-2|NA|NA|TRBJ2-2
CASTVYTGELFF
TGTGCCAGCACGGTCTACACCGGGGAGCTGTTTTTT
>TRBV19|NA|TRBD1|TRBJ1-5
CASSAGGGNQPQHF
TGTGCCAGTAGTGCAGGGGGAGGCAATCAGCCCCAGCATTTT
>TRBV28|NA|NA|TRBJ2-7
CASRPGHPSYEQYF
TGTGCCAGCAGACCGGGACACCCCTCCTACGAGCAGTACTTC
>TRBV10-1|NA|TRBD1|TRBJ2-5
CASGGQGEQETQYF
TGCGCCAGCGGGGGACAGGGGGAGCAAGAGACCCAGTACTTC
>TRBV5-1|NA|TRBD1|TRBJ2-7
CASSLARPQGAPYEQYF
TGCGCCAGCAGCTTGGCGCGCCCACAGGGGGCCCCCTACGAGCAGTACTTC
>TRBV6-2/TRBV6-3|NA|TRBD1|TRBJ2-2
CASSRQGGTGELFF
TGTGCCAGCAGTCGACAGGGCGGCACCGGGGAGCTGTTTTTT